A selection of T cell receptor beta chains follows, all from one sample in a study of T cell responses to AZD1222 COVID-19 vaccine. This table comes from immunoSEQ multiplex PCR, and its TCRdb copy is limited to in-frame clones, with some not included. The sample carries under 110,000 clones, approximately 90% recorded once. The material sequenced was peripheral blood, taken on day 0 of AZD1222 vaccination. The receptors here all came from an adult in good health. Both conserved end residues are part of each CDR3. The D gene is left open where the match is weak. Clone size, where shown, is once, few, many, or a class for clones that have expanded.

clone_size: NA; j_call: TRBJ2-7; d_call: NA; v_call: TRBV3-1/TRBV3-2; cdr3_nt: TGTGCCAGCAGCCAAGGTACTCCAGGCTACGAGCAGTACTTC; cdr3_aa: CASSQGTPGYEQYF
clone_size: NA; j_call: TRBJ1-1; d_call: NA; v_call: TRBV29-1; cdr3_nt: TGCAGCGGCATAAAGTACACTGAAGCTTTCTTT; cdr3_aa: CSGIKYTEAFF
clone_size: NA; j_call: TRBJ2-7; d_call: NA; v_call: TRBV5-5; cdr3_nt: TGTGCCAGCAGGTTGGGACATCTCTACGAGCAGTACTTC; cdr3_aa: CASRLGHLYEQYF
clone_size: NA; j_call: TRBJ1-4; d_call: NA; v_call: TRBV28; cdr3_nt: TGTGCCAGCAGTCGCCTAACGGGGGGGTGGGAAAAACTGTTTTTT; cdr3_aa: CASSRLTGGWEKLFF
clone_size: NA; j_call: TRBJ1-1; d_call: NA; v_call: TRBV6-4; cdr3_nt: TGTGCCAGCAGTGACTCGGCGGCCGGCCCCCACGAAGCTTTCTTT; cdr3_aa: CASSDSAAGPHEAFF
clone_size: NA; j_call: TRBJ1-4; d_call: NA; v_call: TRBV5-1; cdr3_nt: TGCGCCAGCAGCTTGGGATTCGGGACTAATGAAAAACTGTTTTTT; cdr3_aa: CASSLGFGTNEKLFF
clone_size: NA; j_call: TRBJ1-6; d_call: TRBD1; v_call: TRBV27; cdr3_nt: TGTGCCAGCAGTTCACCCTCTCACAGGGGCTCCTATAATTCACCCCTCCACTTT; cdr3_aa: CASSSPSHRGSYNSPLHF
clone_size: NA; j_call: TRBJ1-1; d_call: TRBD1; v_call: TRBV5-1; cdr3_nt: TGCGCCAGCAGTACAGGGGCTAACACTGAAGCTTTCTTT; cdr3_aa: CASSTGANTEAFF
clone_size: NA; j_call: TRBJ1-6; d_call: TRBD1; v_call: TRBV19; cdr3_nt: TGTGCCAGTAGTTCCCCTGTCGGGACAGGGGATCTGGATAATTCACCCCTCCACTTT; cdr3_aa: CASSSPVGTGDLDNSPLHF
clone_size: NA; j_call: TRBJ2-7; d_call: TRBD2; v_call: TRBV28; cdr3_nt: TGTGCCAGCAGCGCTAGCGGGGGGGCCTTATTTTACGAGCAGTACTTC; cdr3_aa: CASSASGGALFYEQYF
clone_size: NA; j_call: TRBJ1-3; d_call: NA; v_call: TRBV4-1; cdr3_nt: TGCGCCAGCAGCCAAGGGTGGACAGCTGGAAACACCATATATTTT; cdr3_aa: CASSQGWTAGNTIYF
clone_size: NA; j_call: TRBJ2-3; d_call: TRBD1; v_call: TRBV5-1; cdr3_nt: TGCGCCAGCAGCTTGGGGACAGGGTCTAGCACAGATACGCAGTATTTT; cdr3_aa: CASSLGTGSSTDTQYF
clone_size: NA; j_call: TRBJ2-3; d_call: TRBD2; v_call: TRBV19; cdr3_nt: TGTGCCAGTAGTCCCCTCGGGCTAGCGGCATCCTTGAATACGCAGTATTTT; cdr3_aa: CASSPLGLAASLNTQYF
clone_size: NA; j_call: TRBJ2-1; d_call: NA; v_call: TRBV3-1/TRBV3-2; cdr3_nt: TGTGCCAGCAGCCTAGAGGCAGCCTACAATGAGCAGTTCTTC; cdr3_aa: CASSLEAAYNEQFF
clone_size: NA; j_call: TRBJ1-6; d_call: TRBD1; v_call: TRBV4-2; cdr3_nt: TGTGCCAGCAGCCAAGATCGGGACAGGGCTGGGGCCCTCCACTTT; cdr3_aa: CASSQDRDRAGALHF
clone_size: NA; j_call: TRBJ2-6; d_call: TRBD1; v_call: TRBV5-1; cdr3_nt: TGCGCCAGCAGCTTGGCTGGCAGGGGGTCTGGGGCCAACGTCCTGACTTTC; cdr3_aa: CASSLAGRGSGANVLTF
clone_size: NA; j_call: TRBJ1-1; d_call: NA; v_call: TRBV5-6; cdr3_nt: TGTGCCAGCACCTCTAATCCAGGACTATACACTGAAGCTTTCTTT; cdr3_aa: CASTSNPGLYTEAFF
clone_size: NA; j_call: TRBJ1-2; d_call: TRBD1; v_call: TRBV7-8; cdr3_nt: TGTGCCAGCAGCTCTCAGTCCCGGGACAGGGGGCGCGGCTATGGCTACACCTTC; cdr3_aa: CASSSQSRDRGRGYGYTF
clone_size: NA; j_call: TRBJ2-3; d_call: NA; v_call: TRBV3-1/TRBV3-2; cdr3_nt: TGTGCCAGCAGCACACGGACATCGGCCACAGATACGCAGTATTTT; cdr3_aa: CASSTRTSATDTQYF
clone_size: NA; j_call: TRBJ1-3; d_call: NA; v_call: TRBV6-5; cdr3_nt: TGTGCCAGCACCCTACGAGGACGAGGAGGCACCATATATTTT; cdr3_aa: CASTLRGRGGTIYF
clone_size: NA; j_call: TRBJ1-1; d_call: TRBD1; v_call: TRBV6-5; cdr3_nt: TGTGCCAGCAGTTCAACCGGGACAGGGGACACTGAAGCTTTCTTT; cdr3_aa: CASSSTGTGDTEAFF
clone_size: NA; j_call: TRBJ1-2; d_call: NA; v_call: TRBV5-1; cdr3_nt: TGCGCCAGCAGCCGAGGACGGGATGGCTACACCTTC; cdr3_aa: CASSRGRDGYTF
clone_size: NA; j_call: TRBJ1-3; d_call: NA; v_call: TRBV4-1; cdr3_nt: TGCGCCAGCAGCCAAGATCCAGGGGCTGGAAACACCATATATTTT; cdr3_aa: CASSQDPGAGNTIYF
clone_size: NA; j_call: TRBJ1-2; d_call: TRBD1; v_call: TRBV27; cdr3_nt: TGTGCCAGCAGTCTGGACAGGCTCTATGGCTACACCTTC; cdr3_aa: CASSLDRLYGYTF
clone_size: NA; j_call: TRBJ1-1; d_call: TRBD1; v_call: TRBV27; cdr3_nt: TGTGCCAGCAGAGGACAGGGGCTTAAGGTTGAAGCTTTCTTT; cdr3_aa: CASRGQGLKVEAFF
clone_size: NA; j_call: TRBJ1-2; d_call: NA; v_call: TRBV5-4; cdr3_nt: TGTGCCAGCAGCTTGGGAAAGGGGGGGAACTATGGCTACACCTTC; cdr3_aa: CASSLGKGGNYGYTF
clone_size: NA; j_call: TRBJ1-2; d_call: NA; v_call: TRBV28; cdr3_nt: TGTGCCAGCAGTTTAGAGGGGGGTTCCTATGGCTACACCTTC; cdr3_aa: CASSLEGGSYGYTF
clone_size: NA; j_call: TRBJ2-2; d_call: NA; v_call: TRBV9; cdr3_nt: TGTGCCAGCAGCGACTGGGGCACCGGGGAGCTGTTTTTT; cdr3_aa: CASSDWGTGELFF
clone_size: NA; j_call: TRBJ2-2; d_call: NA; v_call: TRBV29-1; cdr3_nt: TGCAGCGTCCGCGAGGGGGGGGAGCTGTTTTTT; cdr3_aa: CSVREGGELFF
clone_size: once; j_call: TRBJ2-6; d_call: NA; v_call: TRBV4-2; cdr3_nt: TGTGCCAGCAGCCCCTGGACCGGTGGGGCCAACGTCCTGACTTTC; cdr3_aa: CASSPWTGGANVLTF
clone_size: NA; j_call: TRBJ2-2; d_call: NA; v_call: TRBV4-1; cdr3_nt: TGCGCCAGCAGCCAAGGCCGCGACACCGGGGAGCTGTTTTTT; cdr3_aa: CASSQGRDTGELFF
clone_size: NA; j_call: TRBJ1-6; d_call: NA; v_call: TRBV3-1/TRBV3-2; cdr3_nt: TGTGCCAGCAGCCAAGAGACTGGATCACCCCTCCACTTT; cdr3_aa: CASSQETGSPLHF
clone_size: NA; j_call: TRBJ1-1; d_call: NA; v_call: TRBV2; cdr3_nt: TGTGCCAGTAGCAGGGAGAACACTGAAGCTTTCTTT; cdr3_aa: CASSRENTEAFF
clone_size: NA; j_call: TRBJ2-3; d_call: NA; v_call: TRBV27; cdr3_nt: TGTGCCAGCAGCCCGGGAGATACGCAGTATTTT; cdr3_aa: CASSPGDTQYF
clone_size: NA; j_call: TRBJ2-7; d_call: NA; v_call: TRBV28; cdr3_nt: TGTGCCAGCAGTTTTGAGGGTTTTGACGAGCAGTACTTC; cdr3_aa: CASSFEGFDEQYF
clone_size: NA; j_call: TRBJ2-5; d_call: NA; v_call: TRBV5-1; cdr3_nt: TGCGCCAGCAGCTCGGCGGGGACCCAAGAGACCCAGTACTTC; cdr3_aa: CASSSAGTQETQYF
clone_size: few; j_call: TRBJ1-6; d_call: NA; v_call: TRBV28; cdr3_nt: TGTGCCAGCAGTTTAGAGACAGATAGTTCACCCCTCCACTTT; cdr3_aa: CASSLETDSSPLHF
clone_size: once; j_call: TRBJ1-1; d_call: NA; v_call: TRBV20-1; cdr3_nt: TGCAGTGCTAGTCGCCGGGTGAACACTGAAGCTTTCTTT; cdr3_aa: CSASRRVNTEAFF
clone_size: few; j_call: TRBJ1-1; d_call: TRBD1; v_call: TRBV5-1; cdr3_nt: TGCGCCAGCAGTCGGCTGACAGGGTTTCCTGAAGCTTTCTTT; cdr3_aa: CASSRLTGFPEAFF
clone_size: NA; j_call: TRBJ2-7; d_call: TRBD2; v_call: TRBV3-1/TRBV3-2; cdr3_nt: TGTGCCAGCTCTGAAGCGGGGGGGCTCGTCGAGCAGTACTTC; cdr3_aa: CASSEAGGLVEQYF
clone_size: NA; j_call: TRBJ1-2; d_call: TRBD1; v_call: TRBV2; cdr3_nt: TGTGCCAGCAGAGAGGGACAGCTGCCTGGGGGCTATGGCTACACCTTC; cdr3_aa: CASREGQLPGGYGYTF
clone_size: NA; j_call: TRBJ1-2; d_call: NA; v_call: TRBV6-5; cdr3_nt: TGTGCCAGCAGTTCCGGGACAAAGTATGGCTACACCTTC; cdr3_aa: CASSSGTKYGYTF
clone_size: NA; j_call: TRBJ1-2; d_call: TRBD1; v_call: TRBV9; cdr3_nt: TGTGCCAGCAGCGTAGTTGGGACAGGGACAACTAACTATGGCTACACCTTC; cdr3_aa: CASSVVGTGTTNYGYTF
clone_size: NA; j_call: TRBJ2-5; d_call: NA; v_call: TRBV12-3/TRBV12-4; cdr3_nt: TGTGCCAGCAAGTTCTTAAATAAAGAGACCCAGTACTTC; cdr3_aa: CASKFLNKETQYF
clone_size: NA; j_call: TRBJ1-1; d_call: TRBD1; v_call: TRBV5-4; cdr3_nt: TGTGCCAGCAGCTCGGGAGGACAGGGGGTAAAAGGCACTGAAGCTTTCTTT; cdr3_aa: CASSSGGQGVKGTEAFF
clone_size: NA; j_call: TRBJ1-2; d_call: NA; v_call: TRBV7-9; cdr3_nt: TGTGCCAGCAGCTACGACGGGAACTATGGCTACACCTTC; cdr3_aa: CASSYDGNYGYTF
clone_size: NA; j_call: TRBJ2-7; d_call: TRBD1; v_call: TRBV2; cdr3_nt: TGTGCCAGCATTGGGACAGGGGAGTACTTC; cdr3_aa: CASIGTGEYF
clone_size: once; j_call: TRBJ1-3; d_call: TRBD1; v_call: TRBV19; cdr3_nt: TGTGCCAGTGGGGACAGGGGTACTGGAAACACCATATATTTT; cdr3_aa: CASGDRGTGNTIYF
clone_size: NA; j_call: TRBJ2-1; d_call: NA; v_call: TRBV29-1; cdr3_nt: TGCAGCGTTGCCCTGGTCAATGAGCAGTTCTTC; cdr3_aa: CSVALVNEQFF
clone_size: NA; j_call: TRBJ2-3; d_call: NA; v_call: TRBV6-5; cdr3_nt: TGTGCCAGCAGTACAGGGTACGGCACAGATACGCAGTATTTT; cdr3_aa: CASSTGYGTDTQYF
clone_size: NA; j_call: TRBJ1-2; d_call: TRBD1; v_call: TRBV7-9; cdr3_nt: TGTGCCAGCAGCTCGGGACAGGGGGATGGCTACACCTTC; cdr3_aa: CASSSGQGDGYTF
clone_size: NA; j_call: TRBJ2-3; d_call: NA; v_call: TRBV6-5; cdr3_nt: TGTGCCAGCAGTTACTCCGGTAAGGGGTCAGATACGCAGTATTTT; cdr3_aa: CASSYSGKGSDTQYF